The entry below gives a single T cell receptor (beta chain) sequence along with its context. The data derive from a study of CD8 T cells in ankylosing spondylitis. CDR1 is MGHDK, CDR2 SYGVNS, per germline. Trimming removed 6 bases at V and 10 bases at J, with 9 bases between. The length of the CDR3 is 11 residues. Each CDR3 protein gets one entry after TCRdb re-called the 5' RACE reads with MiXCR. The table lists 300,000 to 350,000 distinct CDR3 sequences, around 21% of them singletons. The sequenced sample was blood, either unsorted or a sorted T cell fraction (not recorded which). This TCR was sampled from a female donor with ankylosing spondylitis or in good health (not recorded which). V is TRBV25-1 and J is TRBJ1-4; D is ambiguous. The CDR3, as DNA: TGTGCCAGCAGCCGGTCGAGAAAACTGTTTTTT. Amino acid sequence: CASSRSRKLFF.